One sample yielded the 19 T cell receptor beta chains listed below, sequenced in a study of blood T cell repertoires in COVID-19. Data came from immunoSEQ multiplex PCR; TCRdb stores just in-frame clones and leaves some out. The repertoire holds roughly 250,000 clones, around nine tenths seen once, with 1.5% to 2% in the top ten. Sequences were obtained from PBMCs or T cells enriched from blood (not recorded which). The receptor set was obtained from a woman aged 45 to 65 who had recovered from COVID-19.

V is TRBV10-2 and J is TRBJ2-7; 11 bases are a match to TRBD2. The V gene's germline CDR1 is WSHSY and CDR2 SAAADI. The trim removed 4 bases at V and 3 bases at J, leaving 2 bases unmatched. This CDR3 has 14 amino acids. For the CDR3, the DNA is TGCGCCAGCAGTGCAGGACTAGCGGGCTACGAGCAGTACTTC. Protein product: CASSAGLAGYEQYF.

The table lists this clone with a count of one. The chain couples TRBV9 to TRBJ1-2; D remains unclear. V gave up 0 bases and J gave up 8 bases, with 17 bases separating them. The V gene's germline CDR1 is SGDLS and CDR2 YYNGEE. The CDR3 spans 15 residues. This chain's CDR3 is CASSVDPQLNRGYTF. As DNA, the CDR3 is TGTGCCAGCAGCGTAGATCCACAGCTGAATCGGGGCTACACCTTC.

There are a few counts of this clone. The rearrangement joins TRBV5-1 to TRBJ2-7, with 7 bases fitting TRBD1. The CDR3 consists of 14 residues. V shed 4 bases and J 5 bases; nucleotides not matched to a gene: 9. Germline-derived CDR1 and CDR2 are SGHRS and YFSETQ. The CDR3 spells CASSPTGLQDEQYF. The CDR3 region has the DNA TGCGCCAGCAGCCCGACAGGGCTCCAGGACGAGCAGTACTTC.

CDR3: CASSILLATDTQYF. CDR3 nucleotides: TGTGCCAGTAGTATACTACTAGCAACGGATACGCAGTATTTT. The rearrangement joins TRBV19 to TRBJ2-3; tentative D call: TRBD2 (6 bases). From germline, CDR1 is LNHDA and CDR2 SQIVND (reference sequence). V gave up 2 bases and J gave up 6 bases, with 12 bases separating them. This CDR3 spans 14 amino acids.

This chain joins TRBV27 and TRBJ2-7; 8 bases map to TRBD1. The V gene end was trimmed by 6 bases and the J gene end by 0 bases; junction bases not matched to a gene: 4. The CDR3 runs 14 residues. Germline CDR1 and CDR2: MNHEY and SMNVEV (reference sequence). Written as DNA, the CDR3 is TGTGCCAGCAGATACGGACAGGGCTCCTACGAGCAGTACTTC. Its protein product is CASRYGQGSYEQYF.

V is TRBV7-9 and J is TRBJ1-2, with D uncertain. CDR1 and CDR2 from the germline V gene are SEHNR and FQNEAQ (reference sequence). Trimming took off 5 bases at V and 5 bases at J, with 12 bases between the two ends. This CDR3 spans 13 amino acids. The chain's CDR3 is CASSPEADYGYTF. DNA for the CDR3: TGTGCCAGCAGCCCCGAGGCGGATTATGGCTACACCTTC. The whole variable domain, filled in from reference TRBV7-9 and TRBJ1-2, reads DTGVSQNPRHKITKRGQNVTFRCDPISEHNRLYWYRQTLGQGPEFLTYFQNEAQLEKSRLLSDRFSAERPKGSFSTLEIQRTEQGDSAMYLCASSPEADYGYTFGSGTRLTVV.

V usage is TRBV4-1 and J usage is TRBJ2-1; 11 bases fit TRBD2. With V trimmed by 8 bases and J by 1 base, 13 bases remained unmatched. This CDR3 spans 18 amino acids. Germline loops: CDR1 MGHRA, CDR2 YSYEKL. The CDR3 loop reads CASGAGTSGLNSYNEQFF. Written as DNA, the CDR3 is TGCGCCAGCGGGGCCGGGACTAGCGGATTAAATTCCTACAATGAGCAGTTCTTC.

This clone was recorded a few times. The chain employs TRBV4-1 and TRBJ2-2, with D possibly matching TRBD2 (5 bases). The CDR3 spans 17 residues. Trimming pared 2 bases from V and 0 bases from J, leaving 13 bases between. Per the germline V gene, CDR1 is MGHRA and CDR2 is YSYEKL. In DNA, the CDR3 is TGCGCCAGCAGCCAACCCCGGGGTGGTGCGAACACCGGGGAGCTGTTTTTT. The encoded protein is CASSQPRGGANTGELFF.

For the CDR3, the DNA is TGTGCCAGCAGTCTTCGTATGCAGGGCCCCACTGAAGCTTTCTTT. Encoded protein: CASSLRMQGPTEAFF. The chain carries TRBV6-5 and TRBJ1-1; weak D call: TRBD1 (5 bases). V was trimmed by 5 bases and J by 4 bases, leaving 17 bases between them. This CDR3 spans 15 amino acids. Germline V gene lookup returns CDR1 MNHEY and CDR2 SVGAGI.

The chain carries TRBV7-8 and TRBJ1-5, with 12 bases aligning to TRBD1. The CDR3 length is 15 residues. CDR1 is SGHVS and CDR2 is FQNEAQ in the germline V gene. The V and J ends lost 5 bases and 6 bases, in that order; junction bases with no gene match: 5. CDR3 DNA: TGTGCCAGCAGCCCGGGACAGGGGGCGGGTCAGCCCCAGCATTTT. This sequence encodes CASSPGQGAGQPQHF.

V is TRBV19 and J is TRBJ2-1; 9 nucleotides line up with TRBD2. V shed 4 bases, J shed 1 base, and the junction held 5 bases outside the gene matches. The germline V gene encodes CDR1 LNHDA and CDR2 SQIVND (reference sequence). The CDR3 contains 16 residues. CDR3 region: CASSTFSGSSYNEQFF. CDR3 DNA sequence: TGTGCCAGTAGTACTTTTAGCGGGAGTTCCTACAATGAGCAGTTCTTC.

The rearrangement uses TRBV18 and TRBJ1-1, with 7 bases matching TRBD1. The CDR3 runs to 15 residues. V gave up 5 bases and J gave up 3 bases; unmatched junction bases: 9. Germline V gene data show CDR1 as KGHSH and CDR2 as LQKENI. The CDR3 bases are TGTGCCAGCTCAGGTCTGACAGGGCAGGACACTGAAGCTTTCTTT. It codes for CASSGLTGQDTEAFF.

V is TRBV10-3 and J is TRBJ2-2, with a possible D match to TRBD1 (7 bases). V was shortened by 7 bases and J by 7 bases, with 10 bases between the two germline ends. The CDR3 covers 12 residues. Germline loops: CDR1 ENHRY, CDR2 SYGVKD. In nucleotides, the CDR3 is TGTGCCATCACCAGGGGGGACGGGGAGCTGTTTTTT. It codes for CAITRGDGELFF.

This clone was observed a few times. The chain couples TRBV19 to TRBJ1-1, with D unresolved. CDR1 and CDR2 from the germline V gene are LNHDA and SQIVND (reference sequence). The CDR3 extends over 14 amino acids. Trimming removed 5 bases from V and 7 bases from J, with 17 bases in between. The CDR3 DNA reads as TGTGCCAGTAGTCCCTTCTCGGTTGTGCATGAAGCTTTCTTT. Its translation is CASSPFSVVHEAFF.

This chain joins TRBV29-1 and TRBJ1-2, with D perhaps TRBD1 (5 bases). Trimming took 4 bases from V and 1 from J, leaving 10 bases between them. The CDR3 spans 13 residues. The germline V gene encodes CDR1 SQVTM and CDR2 ANQGSEA. The DNA for the CDR3 is TGCAGCGTTGTCCAGGGTGGTAACTATGGCTACACCTTC. It codes for CSVVQGGNYGYTF.

The gene calls are TRBV5-1 and TRBJ1-5; TRBD1 is a possible D gene (5 bases). Germline CDR1 and CDR2: SGHRS and YFSETQ. The CDR3 spans 15 residues. Trimming left V 0 bases short and J 5 bases short, with 12 bases between. The chain's CDR3 is CASSLVSGFDQPQHF. The CDR3 DNA is TGCGCCAGCAGCTTGGTTTCAGGGTTTGATCAGCCCCAGCATTTT.

This chain uses TRBV10-1 with TRBJ2-2; D is unresolved. The CDR3 extends over 14 amino acids. The ends were cut back, 3 bases at V and 0 bases at J, with 5 bases in the middle. Germline-derived CDR1 and CDR2 are WNHNN and SYGVQD (reference sequence). Here the CDR3 reads CASSDQSNTGELFF. As DNA, the CDR3 is TGCGCCAGCAGTGACCAGTCGAACACCGGGGAGCTGTTTTTT.

This chain joins TRBV7-8 and TRBJ2-3; D uncertain. V was clipped by 4 bases and J by 1 base, with 24 bases between them. The CDR3 has 19 amino acids. Germline lookup yields CDR1 SGHVS and CDR2 FQNEAQ. CDR3 sequence reads: CASSSLGELSPRGTDTQYF. CDR3 DNA: TGTGCCAGCAGCTCTCTCGGAGAATTGTCCCCGCGAGGCACAGATACGCAGTATTTT.

This rearrangement joins TRBV7-2 to TRBJ2-2; 13 bases agree with TRBD2. The CDR3 sequence is 15 residues long. The trim removed 5 bases at V and 5 bases at J, leaving 2 bases unmatched. Germline CDR1 SGHTA, CDR2 FQGNSA. The CDR3 DNA follows: TGTGCCAGCAGCCGGACTAGCGGGAGAACCGGGGAGCTGTTTTTT. Translating it yields CASSRTSGRTGELFF. The complete variable domain, with remaining parts taken from reference TRBV7-2 and TRBJ2-2, reads GAGVSQSPSNKVTEKGKDVELRCDPISGHTALYWYRQSLGQGLEFLIYFQGNSAPDKSGLPSDRFSAERTGGSVSTLTIQRTQQEDSAVYLCASSRTSGRTGELFFGEGSRLTVL.